Sequencing of this T cell receptor (beta chain) was carried out in a study of T cell responses to AZD1222 COVID-19 vaccine. Study-wide background: Samples with a second dose at about 4 or about 12 weeks were pooled together. Whole-study findings and limits: Regions 160-218 and 743-854 dominated among vaccine-associated CD4 TCRs spanning spike. After two AZD1222 doses, spike-specific TCR breadth and depth rose versus day 0.

The assay was immunoSEQ multiplex PCR, and TCRdb's table has in-frame clones only and misses some. Seen here are 100,000 to 150,000 clones, 90% observed once, and the top ten hold about 7%. Note on this clone: What it binds is not known.

This CDR3 contains 14 residues. Germline assignment: CDR1 SNHLY and CDR2 FYNNEI. Trimming took 8 bases from V and 4 from J; bases not matched to a gene: 5. This sequence originates from an adult in good health. V is TRBV2 and J is TRBJ1-5, with 10 bases matching TRBD1. The input for sequencing was peripheral blood, taken on day 0 of AZD1222 vaccination. The CDR3 here is CASCWGQGNQPQHF. CDR3 DNA sequence: TGTGCCAGCTGCTGGGGACAGGGGAATCAGCCCCAGCATTTT.